This TCR beta chain derives from a study of blood T cell repertoires in COVID-19. On the study more broadly: From T cells, B-cell-depleted T cells, or PBMCs came the material, which was cDNA or gDNA.

Germline V gene lookup returns CDR1 SNHLY and CDR2 FYNNEI. The CDR3 is 15 residues long. The V gene lost 7 bases and the J gene lost 5 bases, with 20 bases spanning the gap. In the original analysis: Counts of nucleated cells, estimated from reference gene primer amplification, were obtained. The protocol was immunoSEQ multiplex PCR, while the TCRdb copy is restricted to in-frame clones and leaves out a portion. The V and J calls and clone size were taken over from that table, and D and trimming were inferred from the DNA. The sample has about 160,000 clones, around 85% seen once. The clonotype was recovered from a woman aged 40 to 49 with acute COVID-19. V gene TRBV2 combines with J gene TRBJ2-5, with D possibly matching TRBD1 (5 bases). The sample consisted of PBMCs or T cells enriched from blood (not recorded which). CDR3 sequence (DNA): TGTGCCAGCACGTCGGGTCCAGGGATACAGGAGACCCAGTACTTC. It codes for CASTSGPGIQETQYF.